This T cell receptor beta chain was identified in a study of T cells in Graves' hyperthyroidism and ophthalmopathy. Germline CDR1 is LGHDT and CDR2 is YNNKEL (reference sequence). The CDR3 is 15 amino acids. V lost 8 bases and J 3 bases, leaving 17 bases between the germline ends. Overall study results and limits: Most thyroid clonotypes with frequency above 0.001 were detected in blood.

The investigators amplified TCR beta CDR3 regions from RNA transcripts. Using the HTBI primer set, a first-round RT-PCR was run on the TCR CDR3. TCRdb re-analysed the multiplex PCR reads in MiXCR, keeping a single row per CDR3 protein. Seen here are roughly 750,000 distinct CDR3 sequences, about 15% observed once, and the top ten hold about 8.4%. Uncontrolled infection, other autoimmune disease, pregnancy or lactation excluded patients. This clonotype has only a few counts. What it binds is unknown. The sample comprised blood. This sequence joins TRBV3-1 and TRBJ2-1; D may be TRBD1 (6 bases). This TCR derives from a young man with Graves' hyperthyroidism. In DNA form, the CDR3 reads TGTGCCAGCCTCCCACAGGGAACAGACTACAATGAGCAGTTCTTC. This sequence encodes CASLPQGTDYNEQFF.